This T cell receptor beta chain comes out of a study of blood T cell repertoires in COVID-19. The wider study: There were acute and convalescent COVID-19 samples, and they came from the United States, Italy and Spain. Nucleic acid was either cDNA or gDNA, and it came from T cells, B-cell-depleted T cells, or PBMCs.

Germline V CDR1 and CDR2: MNHEY, SMNVEV (reference sequence). This CDR3 spans 14 amino acids. V was trimmed by 2 bases and J by 8 bases, leaving 15 bases between them. Authors' methods: Nucleated cell number was recorded as an estimate derived from reference gene primer amplification. The table came from immunoSEQ multiplex PCR; TCRdb's copy has only in-frame clones and leaves some out. That table is the source of V, J and clone size, and D and trimming were worked out from the DNA. The sample holds almost 300,000 clones; 70% to 90% are singletons and the top ten take 1.3%. The receptor comes from a man aged 65 to 85 with acute or convalescent COVID-19. The source material was peripheral blood. This chain links TRBV27 with TRBJ1-1; tentatively, D is TRBD1 (5 bases). CDR3 in amino acids: CASSLAWGPGEAFF. The CDR3 DNA is TGTGCCAGCAGTTTAGCCTGGGGCCCCGGAGAAGCTTTCTTT.